These 8 T cell receptor beta chains share one sample of origin, sequenced in a study of shared clonotypes between healthy human individuals. The repertoire was sequenced with immunoSEQ multiplex PCR; TCRdb's copy has only in-frame clones and lacks some. The data hold about 2.3 million clones, with 90% to 95% observed a single time. The specimen sequenced was naive CD4+ T cells from PBMCs. Regarding subset: CD45RA+ positively selected. These TCRs come from a man aged 18-30 years in good health. Some clones in this sample may be carry-over from other donors' samples.

This clone showed up just once. The chain links TRBV2 to TRBJ2-5; D is uncertain. The germline V gene has CDR1 SNHLY and CDR2 FYNNEI. Trimming removed 8 bases from V and 4 bases from J, with 14 bases in between. This CDR3 is built from 13 residues. DNA for the CDR3: TGTGCCAGCTTTCCGACAAGTCGAGAGACCCAGTACTTC. It specifies CASFPTSRETQYF.

The rearrangement joins TRBV6-5 to TRBJ2-7, with D hard to call. Per the germline V gene, CDR1 is MNHEY and CDR2 is SVGAGI. V gave up 5 bases and J gave up 0 bases, with 11 bases separating them. The CDR3 consists of 14 residues. DNA for the CDR3: TGTGCCAGCAGTCAGATGGGGAACTCCTACGAGCAGTACTTC. It encodes CASSQMGNSYEQYF.

The CDR3 is CASSRGTGRLYEQYF. The CDR3 DNA sequence: TGTGCCAGCAGTCGCGGGACAGGGCGGCTCTACGAGCAGTACTTC. The chain joins TRBV27 to TRBJ2-7; 9 bases agree with TRBD1. Germline loops: CDR1 MNHEY, CDR2 SMNVEV (reference sequence). This CDR3 region has 15 residues. The V segment lost 5 bases and the J segment 3 bases; nucleotides outside the gene matches: 8.

The J gene is TRBJ1-1, the V gene TRBV28; the D is unclear. Germline loops: CDR1 MDHEN, CDR2 SYDVKM. The CDR3 contains 15 residues. The ends were cut back, 0 bases at V and 4 bases at J, with 12 bases in the middle. The CDR3: CASSLWLLLGTEAFF. In DNA, the CDR3 is TGTGCCAGCAGTTTATGGCTTCTACTGGGCACTGAAGCTTTCTTT.

The chain combines TRBV6-5 with TRBJ2-1; D remains unclear. This CDR3 has 12 amino acids. The germline V gene encodes CDR1 MNHEY and CDR2 SVGAGI. The V end was cut by 8 bases, the J end by 3 bases, with 8 bases between. The DNA for the CDR3 is TGTGCCAGCCGAAGCCTCTACAATGAGCAGTTCTTC. Translating gives CASRSLYNEQFF.

The J gene is TRBJ1-5, the V gene TRBV6-1, with D tentatively TRBD1 (5 bases). Germline lookup yields CDR1 MNHNS and CDR2 SASEGT. This CDR3 contains 13 residues. Trimming left V 10 bases short and J 5 bases short, with 15 bases between. CDR3 sequence (DNA): TGTGCCACCACTCGCCGGGGGGATCAGCCCCAGCATTTT. Amino acid sequence: CATTRRGDQPQHF.

This chain links TRBV12-5 with TRBJ2-5, with D possibly matching TRBD2 (6 bases). The germline CDR1 and CDR2 sequences are LGHNT and FRNRAP. There are 15 residues in the CDR3. V was cut by 1 base and J by 2 bases, with 11 bases left in between. This CDR3 is CASGLARETQETQYF. The CDR3 nucleotides read TGTGCTAGTGGTTTGGCTCGGGAGACACAAGAGACCCAGTACTTC.

A few counts support this clone. Other nucleotide sequences in the sample specify the same CDR3. The V gene is TRBV18, the J gene TRBJ1-4; 8 bases fit TRBD1. This CDR3 spans 14 amino acids. V shed 3 bases and J 5 bases; nucleotides not matched to a gene: 2. Germline values: CDR1 KGHSH, CDR2 LQKENI. The DNA of the CDR3 is TGTGCCAGCTCACCGAGACAGGGGAATGAAAAACTGTTTTTT. It codes for CASSPRQGNEKLFF.